The rows below give T cell receptor beta chains drawn from one sample of a study of human versus mouse CDR3 diversity and MHC coevolution. Using immunoSEQ multiplex PCR, the repertoire was profiled, and TCRdb retains in-frame clones only, with some absent. The sample carries tens of thousands of clones, over 85% recorded once. Material for sequencing was naive CD4+ T cells from blood. These receptors originate from a person aged 30 to 69 in good health. Each CDR3 is given with its conserved first and last residue. D genes are given only for firm matches. Not every row has a clone size; where given, it reads once, few, many or a size class.

J gene: TRBJ2-7; clone size: .; D gene: TRBD1; V gene: TRBV28; CDR3 protein: CASSPGTGLYEQYF; CDR3 DNA: TGTGCCAGCAGCCCCGGGACAGGCCTTTACGAGCAGTACTTC
J gene: TRBJ2-2; clone size: .; D gene: TRBD2; V gene: TRBV5-4; CDR3 protein: CASSPGTRGTGELFF; CDR3 DNA: TGTGCCAGCAGCCCTGGGACGCGGGGGACCGGGGAGCTGTTTTTT
J gene: TRBJ2-3; clone size: .; D gene: .; V gene: TRBV5-1; CDR3 protein: CASSWGGRSTDTQYF; CDR3 DNA: TGCGCCAGCAGCTGGGGTGGGAGGAGCACAGATACGCAGTATTTT
J gene: TRBJ2-1; clone size: .; D gene: TRBD1; V gene: TRBV7-2; CDR3 protein: CASTARLGTVENNEQFF; CDR3 DNA: TGTGCCAGCACCGCCCGGCTCGGGACAGTGGAAAACAATGAGCAGTTCTTC
J gene: TRBJ2-4; clone size: once; D gene: .; V gene: TRBV7-6; CDR3 protein: CASSLTSSNIQYF; CDR3 DNA: TGTGCCAGCAGCTTAACGAGTAGCAACATTCAGTACTTC
J gene: TRBJ1-1; clone size: .; D gene: TRBD1; V gene: TRBV6-6; CDR3 protein: CASSYSRGREAFF; CDR3 DNA: TGTGCCAGCAGTTACTCAAGGGGGCGTGAAGCTTTCTTT
J gene: TRBJ1-1; clone size: .; D gene: .; V gene: TRBV28; CDR3 protein: CASSLSQDGLNTEAFF; CDR3 DNA: TGTGCCAGCAGTTTAAGTCAGGATGGGCTGAACACTGAAGCTTTCTTT
J gene: TRBJ2-3; clone size: .; D gene: TRBD2; V gene: TRBV7-2; CDR3 protein: CASSSRTGGSTDTQYF; CDR3 DNA: TGTGCCAGCAGCTCCCGGACGGGGGGTAGCACAGATACGCAGTATTTT
J gene: TRBJ1-2; clone size: once; D gene: TRBD1; V gene: TRBV7-6; CDR3 protein: CASSPDRVGGYTF; CDR3 DNA: TGTGCCAGCAGCCCTGACAGGGTCGGCGGCTACACCTTC
J gene: TRBJ1-1; clone size: .; D gene: .; V gene: TRBV7-7; CDR3 protein: CASSPVGLRTEAFF; CDR3 DNA: TGTGCTAGCAGCCCGGTCGGCTTGCGGACTGAAGCTTTCTTT
J gene: TRBJ1-5; clone size: .; D gene: TRBD1; V gene: TRBV29-1; CDR3 protein: CSVGDRGEPQHF; CDR3 DNA: TGCAGCGTTGGGGACAGGGGAGAGCCCCAGCATTTT
J gene: TRBJ2-7; clone size: .; D gene: TRBD1; V gene: TRBV28; CDR3 protein: CASSPGTGRWNEQYF; CDR3 DNA: TGTGCCAGCAGTCCAGGGACAGGGCGGTGGAACGAGCAGTACTTC
J gene: TRBJ2-7; clone size: .; D gene: .; V gene: TRBV28; CDR3 protein: CASTRFSEQYF; CDR3 DNA: TGTGCCAGCACCCGATTTAGCGAGCAGTACTTC
J gene: TRBJ2-5; clone size: few; D gene: .; V gene: TRBV6-5; CDR3 protein: CASSQGGQQETQYF; CDR3 DNA: TGTGCCAGCAGCCAAGGTGGGCAACAAGAGACCCAGTACTTC
J gene: TRBJ2-2; clone size: .; D gene: TRBD1; V gene: TRBV7-6; CDR3 protein: CASSLTPGTGSGELFF; CDR3 DNA: TGTGCCAGCAGCTTAACCCCCGGGACAGGTTCCGGGGAGCTGTTTTTT
J gene: TRBJ1-1; clone size: .; D gene: .; V gene: TRBV5-4; CDR3 protein: CASSGDRSSNTEAFF; CDR3 DNA: TGTGCCAGCAGCGGCGACAGGTCCTCGAACACTGAAGCTTTCTTT
J gene: TRBJ1-2; clone size: once; D gene: .; V gene: TRBV6-5; CDR3 protein: CASSYSGSNYGYTF; CDR3 DNA: TGTGCCAGCAGTTACTCGGGCTCTAACTATGGCTACACCTTC
J gene: TRBJ2-1; clone size: .; D gene: TRBD2; V gene: TRBV9; CDR3 protein: CASSVGTSGGFYNEQFF; CDR3 DNA: TGTGCCAGCAGCGTCGGGACTAGCGGGGGGTTCTACAATGAGCAGTTCTTC
J gene: TRBJ2-1; clone size: .; D gene: .; V gene: TRBV6-6; CDR3 protein: CASSYPVLGVQFF; CDR3 DNA: TGTGCCAGCAGTTACCCTGTCCTAGGGGTACAGTTCTTC
J gene: TRBJ2-3; clone size: .; D gene: .; V gene: TRBV30; CDR3 protein: CAWSRGTASSTDTQYF; CDR3 DNA: TGTGCCTGGAGTCGGGGAACGGCCTCTAGCACAGATACGCAGTATTTT
J gene: TRBJ1-2; clone size: .; D gene: .; V gene: TRBV6-1; CDR3 protein: CASSERQASNYGYTF; CDR3 DNA: TGTGCCAGCAGTGAAAGACAGGCGAGTAACTATGGCTACACCTTC